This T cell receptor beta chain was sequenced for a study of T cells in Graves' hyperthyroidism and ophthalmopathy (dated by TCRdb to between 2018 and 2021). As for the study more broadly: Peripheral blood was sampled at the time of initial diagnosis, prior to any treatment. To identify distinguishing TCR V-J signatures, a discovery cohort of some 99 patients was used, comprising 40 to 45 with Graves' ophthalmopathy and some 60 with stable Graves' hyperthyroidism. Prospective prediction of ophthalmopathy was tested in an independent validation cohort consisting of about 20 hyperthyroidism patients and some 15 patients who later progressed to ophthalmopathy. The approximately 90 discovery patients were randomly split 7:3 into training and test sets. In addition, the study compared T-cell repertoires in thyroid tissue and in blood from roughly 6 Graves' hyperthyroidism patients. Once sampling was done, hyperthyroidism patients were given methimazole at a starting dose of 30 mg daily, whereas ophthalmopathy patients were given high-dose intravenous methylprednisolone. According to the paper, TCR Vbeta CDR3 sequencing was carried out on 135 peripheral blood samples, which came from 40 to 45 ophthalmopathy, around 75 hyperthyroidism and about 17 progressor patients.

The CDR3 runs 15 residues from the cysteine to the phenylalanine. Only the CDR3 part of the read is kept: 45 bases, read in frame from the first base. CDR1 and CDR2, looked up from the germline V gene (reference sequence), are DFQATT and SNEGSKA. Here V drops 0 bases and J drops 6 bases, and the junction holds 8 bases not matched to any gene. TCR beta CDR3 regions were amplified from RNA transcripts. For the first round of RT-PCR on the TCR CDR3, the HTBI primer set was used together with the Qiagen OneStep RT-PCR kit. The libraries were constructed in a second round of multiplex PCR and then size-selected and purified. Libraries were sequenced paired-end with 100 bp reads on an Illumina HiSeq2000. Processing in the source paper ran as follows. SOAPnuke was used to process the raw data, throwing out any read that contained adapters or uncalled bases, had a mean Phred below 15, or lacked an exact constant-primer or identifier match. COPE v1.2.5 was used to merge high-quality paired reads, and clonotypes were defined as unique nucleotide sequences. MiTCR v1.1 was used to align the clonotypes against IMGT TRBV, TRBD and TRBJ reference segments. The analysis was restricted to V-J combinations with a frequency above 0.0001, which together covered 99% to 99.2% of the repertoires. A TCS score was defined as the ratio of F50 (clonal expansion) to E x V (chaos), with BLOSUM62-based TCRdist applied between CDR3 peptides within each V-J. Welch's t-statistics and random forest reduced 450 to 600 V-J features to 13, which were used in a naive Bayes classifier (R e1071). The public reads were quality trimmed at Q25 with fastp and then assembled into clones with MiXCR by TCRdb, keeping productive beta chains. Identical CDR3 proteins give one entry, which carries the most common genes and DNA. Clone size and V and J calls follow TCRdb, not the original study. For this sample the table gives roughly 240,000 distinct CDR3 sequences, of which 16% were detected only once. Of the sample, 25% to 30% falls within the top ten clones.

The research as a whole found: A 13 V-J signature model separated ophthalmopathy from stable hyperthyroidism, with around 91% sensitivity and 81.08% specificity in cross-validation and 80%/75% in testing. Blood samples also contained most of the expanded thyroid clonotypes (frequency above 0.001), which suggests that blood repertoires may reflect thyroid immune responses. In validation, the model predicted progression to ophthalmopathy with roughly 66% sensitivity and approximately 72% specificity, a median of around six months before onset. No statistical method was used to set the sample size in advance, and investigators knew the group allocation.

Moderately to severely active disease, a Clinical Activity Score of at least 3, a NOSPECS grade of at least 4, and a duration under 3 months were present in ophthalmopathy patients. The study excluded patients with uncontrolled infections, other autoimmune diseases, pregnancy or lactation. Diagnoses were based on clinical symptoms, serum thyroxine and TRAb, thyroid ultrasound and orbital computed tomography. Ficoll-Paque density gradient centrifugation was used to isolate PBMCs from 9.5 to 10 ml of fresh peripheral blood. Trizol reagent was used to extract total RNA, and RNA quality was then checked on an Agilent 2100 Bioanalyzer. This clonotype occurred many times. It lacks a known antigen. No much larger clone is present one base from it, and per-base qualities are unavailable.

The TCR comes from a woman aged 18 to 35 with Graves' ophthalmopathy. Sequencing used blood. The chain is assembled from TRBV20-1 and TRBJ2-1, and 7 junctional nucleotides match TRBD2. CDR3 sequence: CSARDLAEDVNEQFF. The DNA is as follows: TGCAGTGCTAGAGACCTAGCGGAAGATGTCAATGAGCAGTTCTTC.